These T cell receptor beta chains were read from a single sample in a study of T cell repertoires in cytomegalovirus infection. TCRdb redid the calling of the reads with MiXCR, one entry per CDR3 protein. This sample has 900,000 to 950,000 distinct CDR3 sequences, with 30% to 40% found just once. These TCRs are of unknown antigen specificity. Sample: cultured CD8+ T cells from PBMCs, taken from culture after CMV antigen stimulation. These receptors all stem from a human donor in good health (CMV status not recorded). Some clones in this sample may be carry-over from other donors' samples. Each CDR3 is given with its conserved first and last residue. D genes are given only for firm matches. Only some rows state a clone size, as once, few, many or a class for expanded clones.

j_gene	v_gene	abundance	d_gene	len	CDR3nt	CDR3aa
TRBJ2-3	TRBV27	-	-	13	TGTGCCAGCAGCCAGAGGGGAAGCGATACGCAGTATTTT	CASSQRGSDTQYF
TRBJ2-2	TRBV4-1	-	TRBD1	17	TGCGCCAGCAGCCTAGATCGAGGGGGCTGGGACACCGGGGAGCTGTTTTTT	CASSLDRGGWDTGELFF
TRBJ1-4	TRBV9	-	-	16	TGTGCCAGCAGCCCAAACCGGCCCAGCCCTAAAGAAAAACTGTTTTTT	CASSPNRPSPKEKLFF
TRBJ2-7	TRBV7-2	many	-	13	TGTGCCAGCAGCTTATACCTAAACTACGAGCAGTACTTC	CASSLYLNYEQYF
TRBJ2-3	TRBV4-1	-	TRBD2	16	TGCGCCAGCAGCCAAGAGTGGCTAGCGGCCACAGATACGCAGTATTTT	CASSQEWLAATDTQYF
TRBJ2-3	TRBV11-3	-	TRBD1	14	TGTGCCAGCGGGAGGACAGGGGAAGAAGATACGCAGTATTTT	CASGRTGEEDTQYF
TRBJ2-5	TRBV7-6	many	TRBD2	18	TGTGCCAGCAGCTTAAAAGAAATGTATACTAGCGGGGGAGAGACCCAGTACTTC	CASSLKEMYTSGGETQYF
TRBJ2-5	TRBV6-1	few	-	14	TGTGCCAGCAACTCGCAGGAATTCCAAGAGACCCAGTACTTC	CASNSQEFQETQYF
TRBJ1-2	TRBV10-3	-	-	13	TGTGCCATCAGTGAGGCAGTTGGAAATGGCTACACCTTC	CAISEAVGNGYTF
TRBJ1-6	TRBV20-1	once	TRBD1	14	TGCAGTGCTAGGGGGGACAGGGAGAATTCACCCCTCCACTTT	CSARGDRENSPLHF
TRBJ1-1	TRBV6-5	-	-	14	TGTGCCAGCAGTTACCAGGGACCGAACACTGAAGCTTTCTTT	CASSYQGPNTEAFF
TRBJ2-7	TRBV2	few	TRBD2	14	TGTGCCAGCAGGGGTACTAGCGGGGGGTACGAGCAGTACTTC	CASRGTSGGYEQYF
TRBJ2-3	TRBV9	-	-	15	TGTGCCAGCAGCGTAGGCAGTTCTAGCACAGATACGCAGTATTTT	CASSVGSSSTDTQYF
TRBJ2-3	TRBV4-2	few	-	13	TGTGCCAGCGGGGAAGGAGCCACAGATACGCAGTATTTT	CASGEGATDTQYF
TRBJ1-3	TRBV14	-	TRBD1	17	TGTGCCAGCAGCCAATGGGACAGGGACATCTCTGGAAACACCATATATTTT	CASSQWDRDISGNTIYF
TRBJ2-3	TRBV27	-	-	13	TGTGTCAGCACCAGCGGGACAACAGATACGCAGTATTTT	CVSTSGTTDTQYF
TRBJ1-4	TRBV4-3	-	-	15	TGCGCCAGCAGCCGCTCCGGGACGGTTAATGAAAAACTGTTTTTT	CASSRSGTVNEKLFF
TRBJ1-5	TRBV7-9	-	-	13	TGTGCTAGCAGCTTAGGCGGCAAGCAGCCCCAGCATTTT	CASSLGGKQPQHF
TRBJ2-1	TRBV7-2	-	-	15	TGTGCCTCCCTTGTCGAGACAACGCCTAGGTATGAGCAGTTCTTC	CASLVETTPRYEQFF
TRBJ2-3	TRBV28	few	TRBD2	15	TGTGCCAGCAAATCTCTAGCGGGGGAACGAGATACGCAGTATTTT	CASKSLAGERDTQYF
TRBJ1-3	TRBV28	-	-	14	TGTGCCAGCAGTTTAGGAGAAGGTGGAAACACCATATATTTT	CASSLGEGGNTIYF